Presented here are 2 T cell receptor beta chains from one specimen sequenced in a study of T cells after yellow fever vaccination. TCRdb redid the calling of the 5' RACE reads with MiXCR, one entry per CDR3 protein. The sample includes around 340,000 distinct CDR3 sequences, 8.5% to 10% of them seen just once. Material: PBMCs, obtained on the day of the first yellow fever vaccination. Receptors originate from a man younger than 35 who received the YFV17D yellow fever vaccine.

In the case of this clonotype: A read error may account for a junction end that differs from germline. The chain carries TRBV28 and TRBJ2-1, with unresolved D. This CDR3 contains 10 residues. Germline CDR1 is MDHEN and CDR2 is SYDVKM. CDR3 residues: CASSLDSPNF. DNA of the CDR3: TGTGCCAGCAGTCTAGACTCCCCCAACTTC. The full variable domain, rest sourced from reference TRBV28 and TRBJ2-1, is DVKVTQSSRYLVKRTGEKVFLECVQDMDHENMFWYRQDPGLGLRLIYFSYDVKMKEKGDIPEGYSVSREKKERFSLILESASTNQTSMYLCASSLDSPNFGPGTRLTVL.

The sample holds many counts of this clonotype. The chain carries TRBV11-2 and TRBJ1-3; the D is unclear. The CDR3 totals 19 residues. Germline values: CDR1 SGHAT, CDR2 FQNNGV. V lost 0 bases, J lost 0 bases, and 18 bases lay in between. The CDR3, as DNA: TGTGCCAGCAGCTTAGATCCCCTCGGACGTCGAAGCTCTGGAAACACCATATATTTT. Translated, it gives CASSLDPLGRRSSGNTIYF.